A single sample gave rise to the 18 T cell receptor beta chains below, sequenced in a study of T cells after posttransplantation cyclophosphamide. Here immunoSEQ multiplex PCR was the method, and the copy in TCRdb shows in-frame clones only, minus some. The sample consists of more than 60,000 clones, just under 95% of them appearing once. The sample was PBMCs. Every receptor here comes from a woman younger than 45 in good health and a related stem cell transplant donor.

This clone was recorded only once. This chain uses TRBV6-1 with TRBJ1-2; D is uncertain. V was clipped by 4 bases and J by 8 bases, with 5 bases between them. This CDR3 has 10 residues. CDR1 is MNHNS, CDR2 SASEGT, per germline. In DNA, the CDR3 is TGTGCCAGCAGTGGCCAGGGCTACACCTTC. Amino acids: CASSGQGYTF.

The chain carries TRBV18 and TRBJ2-6; D not resolved. Germline V gene sequence: CDR1 KGHSH, CDR2 LQKENI. Trimming removed 3 bases from V and 1 base from J, with 16 bases in between. This CDR3 is built from 18 residues. The CDR3 DNA reads TGTGCCAGCTCACCCTGGAACAACGCCGTTTCTGGGGCCAACGTCCTGACTTTC. Translating gives CASSPWNNAVSGANVLTF.

This chain connects TRBV7-8 to TRBJ2-3; unclear D gene. Trimming shortened V by 5 bases and J by 1 base, and 4 bases separated the two germline ends. The CDR3 has 12 amino acids. Germline CDR1 reads SGHVS; CDR2 reads FQNEAQ. The CDR3 coding sequence is TGTGCCAGCAGCATCGGCACAGATACGCAGTATTTT. Protein product: CASSIGTDTQYF. Full variable domain (outside the CDR3, taken from reference TRBV7-8 and TRBJ2-3): GAGVSQSPRYKVAKRGQDVALRCDPISGHVSLFWYQQALGQGPEFLTYFQNEAQLDKSGLPSDRFFAERPEGSVSTLKIQRTQQEDSAVYLCASSIGTDTQYFGPGTRLTVL.

The CDR3 sequence: CASRGQATGSYTF. The CDR3, as DNA: TGTGCCAGCAGAGGCCAGGCCACAGGAAGCTACACCTTC. The chain has TRBV6-5 and TRBJ1-2, with D perhaps matching TRBD1 (5 bases). V shed 6 bases and J shed 9 bases, with 17 bases lying between them. The CDR3 length is 13 residues. The germline gives CDR1 MNHEY, CDR2 SVGAGI.

A few counts support this clone. J is TRBJ2-2 and V is TRBV27; unclear D gene. In germline, CDR1 is MNHEY, CDR2 SMNVEV (reference sequence). Deletions cut 3 bases from V and 3 bases from J, with 8 bases between. The CDR3 runs to 14 residues. In DNA, the CDR3 is TGTGCCAGCAGTTTGGGCGGAGACACCGGGGAGCTGTTTTTT. It codes for CASSLGGDTGELFF.

The chain links TRBV18 to TRBJ1-1, with no clear D. With 3 bases removed from V and 2 bases from J, the gap between germline ends came to 7 bases. The CDR3 length is 13 residues. Germline CDR1 and CDR2: KGHSH and LQKENI. The CDR3 loop is CASSPEHNTEAFF. DNA of the CDR3: TGTGCCAGCTCACCGGAACACAACACTGAAGCTTTCTTT.

V and J are TRBV29-1 and TRBJ1-1; 8 nucleotides agree with TRBD1. The CDR3 runs to 12 residues. The V gene's germline CDR1 is SQVTM and CDR2 ANQGSEA. The J segment lost 7 bases and the V segment lost 3 bases, leaving 4 bases of the junction unmatched. This CDR3 reads CSVDDRGDEAFF. CDR3 coding DNA: TGCAGCGTTGACGACAGGGGAGATGAAGCTTTCTTT.

The V gene is TRBV20-1, the J gene TRBJ2-5; D might be TRBD2 (6 bases). Trimming took 2 bases from V and 7 from J, leaving 8 bases between them. Germline V gene sequence: CDR1 DFQATT, CDR2 SNEGSKA (reference sequence). This CDR3 comprises 11 residues. The chain's CDR3 is CSARPGGTQYF. The DNA of the CDR3 is TGCAGTGCTAGACCCGGGGGGACCCAGTACTTC.

This chain connects TRBV19 to TRBJ1-1, with D perhaps matching TRBD1 (6 bases). The CDR3 covers 13 residues. V lost 5 bases and J 4 bases, leaving 11 bases between the germline ends. Germline lookup yields CDR1 LNHDA and CDR2 SQIVND (reference sequence). The DNA of the CDR3 is TGTGCCAGTAGTTACACAGGGAGCACTGAAGCTTTCTTT. It encodes CASSYTGSTEAFF.

The chain carries TRBV11-3 and TRBJ2-2; D gene uncertain. Germline V lookup: CDR1 SGHNT, CDR2 YENEEA. The V end lost 1 base, the J end lost 3 bases, and 6 bases lay between the germline ends. The length of the CDR3 is 14 residues. CDR3 nucleotide sequence: TGTGCCAGCAGCTTAGGAAGGTACACCGGGGAGCTGTTTTTT. It is translated as CASSLGRYTGELFF.

In this sample, this clone turned up once. The chain uses TRBV7-2 and TRBJ2-3; 7 bases match TRBD1. The V and J ends lost 5 bases and 3 bases, in that order; junction bases with no gene match: 5. The CDR3 length is 14 residues. The germline V gene has CDR1 SGHTA and CDR2 FQGNSA. The CDR3 reads CASSPSTGTDTQYF. The DNA of the CDR3 is TGTGCCAGCAGCCCTTCGACAGGGACAGATACGCAGTATTTT.

This clone was recorded only once. The chain combines TRBV19 with TRBJ1-5, with D perhaps TRBD1 (5 bases). Germline CDR1 LNHDA, CDR2 SQIVND (reference sequence). The CDR3 sequence is 15 residues long. The V and J ends lost 6 bases and 0 bases respectively, with 12 bases between them. CDR3 sequence reads: CASSQQAGSNQPQHF. DNA for the CDR3: TGTGCCAGTAGCCAACAGGCTGGTAGCAATCAGCCCCAGCATTTT.

The rearrangement uses TRBV5-4 and TRBJ1-4, with TRBD1 as a possible D gene (5 bases). The germline V gene encodes CDR1 SGHNT and CDR2 YYREEE (reference sequence). The ends were cut back, 4 bases at V and 7 bases at J, with 11 bases in the middle. The CDR3 covers 13 residues. The CDR3 spells CASSQGRREKLFF. DNA for the CDR3: TGTGCCAGCAGCCAGGGACGCCGTGAAAAACTGTTTTTT.

In nucleotides, the CDR3 is TGCGCCAGCAGCCGTACAGGGAACACTGAAGCTTTCTTT. Amino acid sequence: CASSRTGNTEAFF. The rearrangement links TRBV4-3 to TRBJ1-1; possible D gene TRBD1, 5 bases. This CDR3 has 13 residues. V gave up 4 bases and J gave up 1 base, with 7 bases separating them. Per the germline V gene, CDR1 is LGHNA and CDR2 is YSLEER.

The gene calls are TRBV19 and TRBJ2-3; tentatively, D is TRBD1 (5 bases). Germline V gives CDR1 LNHDA, CDR2 SQIVND (reference sequence). The length of the CDR3 is 14 residues. Trimming left V 5 bases short and J 4 bases short, with 13 bases between. The CDR3 DNA follows: TGTGCCAGTAGTCCGGGCAGGGCCGCAGATACGCAGTATTTT. This translates into CASSPGRAADTQYF.

The V gene is TRBV20-1, the J gene TRBJ2-1; D not certain. Between the trimmed V and J ends, which lost 0 bases and 16 bases, there was a span of 13 bases. Germline V CDR1 and CDR2: DFQATT, SNEGSKA (reference sequence). The CDR3 is 11 residues long. CDR3 DNA: TGCAGTGCTAGAGACAGAATTGGTTATTTCTTC. Encoded protein: CSARDRIGYFF.

The chain employs TRBV19 and TRBJ1-2; D may be TRBD1 (6 bases). CDR3 length equals 18 residues. The germline CDR1 and CDR2 sequences are LNHDA and SQIVND (reference sequence). V was clipped by 3 bases and J by 1 base, with 21 bases between them. The chain's CDR3 is CASSISTRGRGVNYGYTF. The CDR3 DNA is TGTGCCAGTAGTATCTCGACCAGGGGCCGTGGGGTTAACTATGGCTACACCTTC.

The chain uses TRBV7-9 and TRBJ2-7, with D possibly TRBD2 on 6 matching bases. Germline lookup yields CDR1 SEHNR and CDR2 FQNEAQ (reference sequence). V lost 5 bases and J 2 bases, leaving 16 bases between the germline ends. CDR3 length equals 15 residues. CDR3: CASSITGTGAYEQYF. The CDR3 coding sequence is TGTGCCAGCAGCATTACCGGGACTGGCGCCTACGAGCAGTACTTC. The entire variable domain, with the rest obtained from reference TRBV7-9 and TRBJ2-7, is as follows: DTGVSQNPRHKITKRGQNVTFRCDPISEHNRLYWYRQTLGQGPEFLTYFQNEAQLEKSRLLSDRFSAERPKGSFSTLEIQRTEQGDSAMYLCASSITGTGAYEQYFGPGTRLTVT.